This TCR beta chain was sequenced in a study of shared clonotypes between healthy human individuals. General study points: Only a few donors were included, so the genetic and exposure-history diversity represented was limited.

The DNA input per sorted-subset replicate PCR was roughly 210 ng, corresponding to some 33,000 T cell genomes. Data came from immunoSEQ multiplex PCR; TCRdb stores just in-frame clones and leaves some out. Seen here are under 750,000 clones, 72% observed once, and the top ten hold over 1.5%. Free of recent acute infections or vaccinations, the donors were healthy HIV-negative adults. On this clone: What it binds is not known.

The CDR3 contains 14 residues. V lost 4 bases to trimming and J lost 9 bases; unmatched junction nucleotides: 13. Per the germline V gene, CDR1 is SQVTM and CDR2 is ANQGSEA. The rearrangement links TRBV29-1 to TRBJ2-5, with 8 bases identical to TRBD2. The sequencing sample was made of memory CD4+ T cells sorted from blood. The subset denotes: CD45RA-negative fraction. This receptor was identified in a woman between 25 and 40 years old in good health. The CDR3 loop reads CSVASGGQGEPQYF. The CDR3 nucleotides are TGCAGCGTTGCCTCGGGGGGGCAGGGCGAGCCCCAGTACTTC.